This T cell receptor (beta chain) was found in a study of shared clonotypes between healthy human individuals. The overall study: CD8 memory received one plate per donor, CD8 naive two, CD4 memory three and CD4 naive three.

The study enrolled healthy HIV-negative adults without recent acute infections or vaccinations as donors. The germline V gene encodes CDR1 SGDLS and CDR2 YYNGEE. With 3 bases clipped from V and 4 bases from J, the junction kept 8 bases outside the gene matches. The CDR3 is made up of 16 amino acids. Assay used: immunoSEQ multiplex PCR; TCRdb lists only in-frame clones, some missing. The sample holds about 1.5 million clones, approximately 98% seen once. The chain combines TRBV9 with TRBJ2-1; 9 bases line up with TRBD2. The origin of this receptor is a man aged 30-40 years in good health. Material for sequencing was naive CD4+ T cells sorted from blood. Documented subset: CD45RA+ positively selected. The CDR3 reads CASSESGLAFYNEQFF. The DNA of the CDR3 is TGTGCCAGCAGCGAGTCCGGACTAGCGTTTTACAATGAGCAGTTCTTC. Full variable domain (missing parts from reference TRBV9 and TRBJ2-1): DSGVTQTPKHLITATGQRVTLRCSPRSGDLSVYWYQQSLDQGLQFLIQYYNGEERAKGNILERFSAQQFPDLHSELNLSSLELGDSALYFCASSESGLAFYNEQFFGPGTRLTVL.